What follows are 15 T cell receptor beta chains derived from one specimen sequenced in a study of breast tumors, draining lymph nodes, adjacent tissues. Breast cancer patients provided tissue from their axillary draining lymph nodes. TCRdb reprocessed the multiplex PCR reads via MiXCR and lists one record per CDR3 protein. The sample includes around 130,000 distinct CDR3 sequences, roughly 21% of them seen just once. Sequenced sample: axillary lymph node tissue. These TCRs come from a female donor with breast cancer. Some clones in this sample may be carry-over from other donors' samples.

This clonotype was seen repeatedly, ten times or more. This rearrangement joins TRBV12-3 or TRBV12-4 to TRBJ2-1, with 13 bases fitting TRBD2. There are 15 residues in the CDR3. V shed 5 bases, J shed 10 bases, and the junction held 8 bases outside the gene matches. The CDR3 DNA follows: TGTGCCAGCAGTCCTCAACTAGCGGGGGGGCGGGAGCAGTTCTTC. Encoded protein: CASSPQLAGGREQFF.

This clonotype has ten or more counts. The chain is built from TRBV14 and TRBJ2-1; 14 bases are shared with TRBD2. V was pared by 9 bases and J by 8 bases, with 6 bases of the junction left unmatched. The CDR3 is made up of 14 amino acids. The germline gives CDR1 SGHDN, CDR2 FVKESK. The chain's CDR3 is CASSGTSGRDEQFF. The CDR3 nucleotides are TGTGCCAGTAGCGGGACTAGCGGGAGAGATGAGCAGTTCTTC.

The chain employs TRBV5-1 and TRBJ2-2; D is uncertain. The CDR3 extends over 16 amino acids. CDR1 SGHRS and CDR2 YFSETQ come from the germline V gene. The V end lost 0 bases, the J end lost 0 bases, and 9 bases lay between the germline ends. The CDR3 DNA reads as TGCGCCAGCAGCTTGGCCTGGCTAGCGAACACCGGGGAGCTGTTTTTT. Translating gives CASSLAWLANTGELFF.

The chain employs TRBV29-1 and TRBJ2-7; D gene unclear. There are 11 residues in the CDR3. Trimming removed 2 bases from V and 9 bases from J, with 11 bases in between. Germline CDR1 and CDR2: SQVTM and ANQGSEA. The CDR3, as DNA: TGCAGCGTTGAATACTCGGGTTGGCAGTACTTC. It translates to CSVEYSGWQYF.

This clonotype was counted ten times or more. The V call is TRBV20-1, the J call TRBJ1-6, with TRBD1 as a possible D gene (5 bases). The CDR3 extends over 17 amino acids. The V end lost 6 bases, the J end lost 5 bases, and 23 bases lay between the germline ends. The germline CDR1 and CDR2 sequences are DFQATT and SNEGSKA (reference sequence). The CDR3 spells CSALRREDGYDNSPLHF. CDR3 bases: TGCAGTGCCCTCCGCAGGGAAGATGGTTACGATAATTCACCCCTCCACTTT.

This clonotype has just a few counts. V usage is TRBV19 and J usage is TRBJ1-2; weak D call: TRBD1 (5 bases). The V and J ends lost 5 bases and 4 bases respectively, with 14 bases between them. The CDR3 is made up of 14 amino acids. Germline-derived CDR1 and CDR2 are LNHDA and SQIVND (reference sequence). CDR3 bases: TGTGCCAGTAGTCCGGACGGGGACTCCTATGGCTACACCTTC. Protein product: CASSPDGDSYGYTF.

This clonotype came up many times. V usage is TRBV29-1 and J usage is TRBJ1-5, with 7 bases matching TRBD1. V was pared by 7 bases and J by 3 bases, with 6 bases of the junction left unmatched. CDR1 and CDR2 (germline): SQVTM, ANQGSEA. The length of the CDR3 is 13 residues. DNA of the CDR3: TGCAGCGCGATAACAGGGGACAATCAGCCCCAGCATTTT. Protein: CSAITGDNQPQHF.

This clonotype was observed at least ten times. V usage is TRBV4-1 and J usage is TRBJ1-5, with a possible D match to TRBD1 (6 bases). This CDR3 has 16 amino acids. Trimming shortened V by 1 base and J by 7 bases, and 17 bases separated the two germline ends. CDR1 is MGHRA and CDR2 is YSYEKL in the germline V gene. The CDR3 here is CASSQVGDTARQPQHF. CDR3 bases: TGCGCCAGCAGCCAAGTTGGGGACACCGCTCGGCAGCCCCAGCATTTT.

This clonotype was seen many times. V usage is TRBV11-2 and J usage is TRBJ2-5; perhaps TRBD2 as D (6 bases). The CDR3 length is 12 residues. From germline, CDR1 is SGHAT and CDR2 FQNNGV. V lost 7 bases to trimming and J lost 3 bases, with 9 bases between them. The CDR3 sequence: CASNLAEETQYF. DNA for the CDR3: TGTGCCAGCAATTTAGCGGAAGAGACCCAGTACTTC.

The chain employs TRBV28 and TRBJ2-7, with 10 positions matching TRBD1. This CDR3 contains 15 residues. The germline V gene has CDR1 MDHEN and CDR2 SYDVKM. Losses at the gene ends were 6 bases for V and 8 bases for J; bases not matched to a gene: 13. CDR3 protein: CASSFGTGAQYKQYF. DNA of the CDR3: TGTGCCAGCAGCTTCGGGACAGGGGCACAGTACAAGCAGTACTTC.

The chain is built from TRBV27 and TRBJ1-5; D is unresolved. The ends were cut back, 8 bases at V and 0 bases at J, with 14 bases in the middle. The CDR3 runs 15 residues. CDR1 is MNHEY, CDR2 SMNVEV, per germline (reference sequence). For the CDR3, the DNA is TGTGCCAGCGGACCAAAAAGGGATAGCAATCAGCCCCAGCATTTT. Its protein is CASGPKRDSNQPQHF.

This clonotype was observed many times. V gene TRBV19 combines with J gene TRBJ2-1; 7 bases fit TRBD2. Germline values: CDR1 LNHDA, CDR2 SQIVND (reference sequence). The CDR3 extends over 15 amino acids. The V gene end was trimmed by 3 bases and the J gene end by 1 base; junction bases not matched to a gene: 3. The CDR3 is CASSMAAGSYNEQFF. The DNA for the CDR3 is TGTGCCAGTAGTATGGCAGCGGGATCCTACAATGAGCAGTTCTTC.

This clonotype was observed at least ten times. This chain uses TRBV20-1 with TRBJ1-3; D is unresolved. CDR3 size: 13 residues. Trimming stripped 6 bases from V and 3 bases from J, with 12 bases between. The V gene's germline CDR1 is DFQATT and CDR2 SNEGSKA (reference sequence). The CDR3 region is CSAGSPYGNTIYF. In DNA form, the CDR3 reads TGCAGTGCAGGGAGTCCGTATGGAAACACCATATATTTT.

The chain uses TRBV6-1 and TRBJ1-2; no definite D call. The CDR3 is 13 residues long. In germline, CDR1 is MNHNS, CDR2 SASEGT. V was cut by 3 bases and J by 0 bases, with 5 bases left in between. CDR3 loop: CASSEEANYGYTF. The CDR3 bases are TGTGCCAGCAGTGAGGAGGCTAACTATGGCTACACCTTC.

This clonotype appeared a single time. One junction end disagrees with the germline gene, perhaps due to a read error. The chain uses TRBV18 and TRBJ2-3; the D gene is possibly TRBD1 (5 bases). The CDR3 covers 15 residues. Germline CDR1 KGHSH, CDR2 LQKENI. The CDR3 loop reads CASSPQGIGTDTQSF. The DNA of the CDR3 is TGTGCCAGCTCACCACAGGGGATAGGCACAGATACGCAGTCTTTT.